These 7 T cell receptor beta chains originate from one sample sequenced in a study of T-cell memory formation after mild COVID-19. TCRdb analysed the 5' RACE reads with MiXCR anew, one entry per CDR3 protein. This table holds about 250,000 distinct CDR3 sequences, about a sixth found once. The specimen sequenced was PBMCs or a T cell subset sorted from them (not recorded which). The receptors were sampled from a man in his late teens or twenties who had mild COVID-19 (a few samples of this study predate the infection). Cell type and time point are not known.

This clonotype was counted a few times. The genes are TRBV20-1 and TRBJ1-3; D not resolved. The CDR3 is 13 residues long. Trimming stripped 1 base from V and 7 bases from J, with 11 bases between. Germline V CDR1 and CDR2: DFQATT, SNEGSKA (reference sequence). The CDR3 DNA reads as TGCAGTGCTAGAGGATCGGCAGTCAACACCATATATTTT. Its protein is CSARGSAVNTIYF.

V is TRBV7-2 and J is TRBJ2-5; D gene uncertain. Trimming shortened V by 4 bases and J by 7 bases, and 13 bases separated the two germline ends. This CDR3 region has 13 residues. In germline, CDR1 is SGHTA, CDR2 FQGNSA. CDR3 nucleotide sequence: TGTGCCAGCAGCTCCCCGGGTGCTGGGACCCAGTACTTC. Its protein is CASSSPGAGTQYF.

This clonotype occurred many times. The chain combines TRBV6-6 with TRBJ1-1; 7 bases are shared with TRBD1. Germline V lookup: CDR1 MNHNY, CDR2 SVGAGI (reference sequence). Unmatched junction bases numbered 13, after V lost 6 bases and J lost 3 bases. CDR3 size: 16 residues. The CDR3 region is CASSRRQGGRDTEAFF. In DNA, the CDR3 is TGTGCCAGCAGCCGTCGACAGGGAGGGAGGGACACTGAAGCTTTCTTT.

The chain recombines TRBV9 with TRBJ2-1; perhaps TRBD2 as D (6 bases). This CDR3 spans 14 amino acids. Trimming took off 0 bases at V and 8 bases at J, with 12 bases between the two ends. Germline V gene sequence: CDR1 SGDLS, CDR2 YYNGEE. The chain's CDR3 is CASSVVLGGHEQFF. CDR3 sequence (DNA): TGTGCCAGCAGCGTAGTCTTGGGAGGCCATGAGCAGTTCTTC. Together with reference TRBV9 and TRBJ2-1, the CDR3 gives the full variable domain: DSGVTQTPKHLITATGQRVTLRCSPRSGDLSVYWYQQSLDQGLQFLIQYYNGEERAKGNILERFSAQQFPDLHSELNLSSLELGDSALYFCASSVVLGGHEQFFGPGTRLTVL.

This clonotype was counted between two and nine times. The chain couples TRBV28 to TRBJ1-1; a possible D gene is TRBD1 (6 bases). Trimming removed 5 bases from V and 11 bases from J, with 15 bases in between. The CDR3 length is 12 residues. From germline, CDR1 is MDHEN and CDR2 SYDVKM. CDR3 sequence reads: CASSLGGREAFF. The CDR3 nucleotides read TGTGCCAGCAGTCTGGGGGGGCGGGAGGCTTTCTTT.

A few counts support this clonotype. V and J are TRBV20-1 and TRBJ2-3; D unresolved. CDR1 and CDR2 from the germline V gene are DFQATT and SNEGSKA (reference sequence). Trimming removed 3 bases at V and 6 bases at J, with 10 bases between. This CDR3 comprises 12 residues. The CDR3 spells CSASILEDTQYF. As DNA, the CDR3 is TGCAGTGCTAGTATCTTGGAGGATACGCAGTATTTT.

The V call is TRBV6-5, the J call TRBJ1-2; D call uncertain. In germline, CDR1 is MNHEY, CDR2 SVGAGI. There are 14 residues in the CDR3. V lost 1 base to trimming and J lost 4 bases, with 10 bases between them. The CDR3 is CASSYWVGSYGYTF. The CDR3 region has the DNA TGTGCCAGCAGTTACTGGGTTGGAAGCTATGGCTACACCTTC.